The 17 T cell receptor beta chains below were found in one sample sequenced in a study of blood T cell repertoires in COVID-19. The method was immunoSEQ multiplex PCR; TCRdb's version includes in-frame clones alone and lacks a portion of them. This table has a few hundred thousand clones, roughly 84% appearing once. The sample consisted of peripheral blood. All receptors come from a woman in her 40s who had recovered from COVID-19.

This rearrangement joins TRBV28 to TRBJ1-6, with D tentatively TRBD1 (6 bases). Germline V lookup: CDR1 MDHEN, CDR2 SYDVKM. The CDR3 is made up of 15 amino acids. The V end was cut by 6 bases, the J end by 10 bases, with 19 bases between. CDR3 nucleotides: TGTGCCAGCAGCCCCGCCCCGGACAGCGCCTCACCCCTCCACTTT. Translated: CASSPAPDSASPLHF.

The V and J genes are TRBV7-2 and TRBJ2-2, with TRBD2 as a possible D gene (6 bases). V lost 7 bases and J lost 1, with 13 bases in between. The CDR3 extends over 15 amino acids. Germline V lookup: CDR1 SGHTA, CDR2 FQGNSA. CDR3 in DNA: TGTGCCAGCACTCCGTGGGGGGTGAACACCGGGGAGCTGTTTTTT. Amino acid sequence: CASTPWGVNTGELFF.

The rearrangement links TRBV19 to TRBJ2-3, with 8 bases lining up with TRBD1. V lost 6 bases to trimming and J lost 5 bases; unmatched junction nucleotides: 4. Germline CDR1 is LNHDA and CDR2 is SQIVND (reference sequence). The CDR3 contains 13 residues. DNA for the CDR3: TGTGCCAGTAGGGGGACAGGTATAGATACGCAGTATTTT. This translates into CASRGTGIDTQYF.

This clone was seen once. The chain recombines TRBV9 with TRBJ2-3; D not certain. The V gene's germline CDR1 is SGDLS and CDR2 YYNGEE. With 0 bases removed from V and 1 base from J, the gap between germline ends came to 6 bases. The CDR3 has 14 residues. The chain's CDR3 is CASSVEAGTDTQYF. In DNA form, the CDR3 reads TGTGCCAGCAGCGTAGAGGCGGGCACAGATACGCAGTATTTT.

The V call is TRBV27, the J call TRBJ1-2, with 7 bases lining up with TRBD1. Germline-derived CDR1 and CDR2 are MNHEY and SMNVEV (reference sequence). The CDR3 runs to 14 residues. V lost 5 bases, J lost 4 bases, and 7 bases stayed unmatched. CDR3: CASSRGTAPYGYTF. In nucleotides, the CDR3 is TGTGCCAGCAGTCGAGGGACAGCTCCCTATGGCTACACCTTC.

The chain couples TRBV19 to TRBJ1-1; 7 nucleotides align to TRBD1. In germline, CDR1 is LNHDA, CDR2 SQIVND (reference sequence). CDR3 length: 14 amino acids. Trimming took 5 bases from V and 7 from J; bases not matched to a gene: 10. DNA for the CDR3: TGTGCCAGTAGTGTGACAGGGATCTGGGATGAAGCTTTCTTT. Protein sequence: CASSVTGIWDEAFF.

The chain joins TRBV6-5 to TRBJ1-1, with D hard to call. The germline V gene has CDR1 MNHEY and CDR2 SVGAGI. The CDR3 covers 15 residues. V was trimmed by 0 bases and J by 4 bases, leaving 12 bases between them. CDR3 sequence reads: CASSYSLIGSTEAFF. CDR3 DNA: TGTGCCAGCAGTTACTCGCTCATAGGGAGCACTGAAGCTTTCTTT.

The CDR3 bases are TGTGCCAGTAGTCCCACGGACAGAAAAAACATTCAGTACTTC. Residues: CASSPTDRKNIQYF. The rearrangement uses TRBV19 and TRBJ2-4; TRBD1 is a possible D gene (6 bases). Germline V gene sequence: CDR1 LNHDA, CDR2 SQIVND (reference sequence). The germline V and J ends were trimmed by 5 bases and 4 bases, with 12 bases remaining between them. The CDR3 loop spans 14 amino acids.

The rearrangement joins TRBV5-1 to TRBJ2-5; the match to TRBD1 covers 7 bases. This CDR3 spans 16 amino acids. Trimming cost V 4 bases and J 3 bases; bases outside gene matches: 12. Germline loops: CDR1 SGHRS, CDR2 YFSETQ. CDR3 sequence (DNA): TGCGCCAGCAGCCCCGGTTGGTCAGGGGGAGAAGAGACCCAGTACTTC. Its translation: CASSPGWSGGEETQYF.

This clone was observed a few times. The V gene is TRBV28, the J gene TRBJ1-5; D unresolved. From germline, CDR1 is MDHEN and CDR2 SYDVKM. The length of the CDR3 is 17 residues. Trimming took off 6 bases at V and 0 bases at J, with 18 bases between the two ends. The CDR3 DNA follows: TGTGCCAGCAGCTCGCTGGGCAGCCATTATAGCAATCAGCCCCAGCATTTT. Its translation is CASSSLGSHYSNQPQHF.

The chain uses TRBV28 and TRBJ1-6, with 11 positions matching TRBD1. The CDR3 runs to 15 residues. V was pared by 7 bases and J by 7 bases, with 6 bases of the junction left unmatched. Looked up from germline, CDR1 is MDHEN and CDR2 is SYDVKM. The CDR3 DNA is TGTGCCAGCATCGGACAGGGGGCATGGAATTCACCCCTCCACTTT. It specifies CASIGQGAWNSPLHF.

The V and J genes are TRBV5-1 and TRBJ1-4, with a possible D match to TRBD1 (5 bases). The CDR3 extends over 14 amino acids. CDR1 is SGHRS, CDR2 YFSETQ, per germline. V was pared by 5 bases and J by 6 bases, with 14 bases between. CDR3 DNA: TGCGCCAGCAGGTTTCGGGGGAACGATGAAAAACTGTTTTTT. Translation: CASRFRGNDEKLFF. The full variable domain, in which reference TRBV5-1 and TRBJ1-4 provide the parts outside the CDR3, is KAGVTQTPRYLIKTRGQQVTLSCSPISGHRSVSWYQQTPGQGLQFLFEYFSETQRNKGNFPGRFSGRQFSNSRSEMNVSTLELGDSALYLCASRFRGNDEKLFFGSGTQLSVL.

This clone was observed a single time. The V and J genes are TRBV11-2 and TRBJ2-7; a possible D gene is TRBD2 (5 bases). Trimming left V 0 bases short and J 2 bases short, with 8 bases between. CDR3 length equals 14 residues. CDR1 SGHAT and CDR2 FQNNGV come from the germline V gene. CDR3 amino acids: CASSLEWGAYEQYF. CDR3 DNA: TGTGCCAGCAGCTTAGAATGGGGAGCCTACGAGCAGTACTTC.

This clone appeared once. V usage is TRBV28 and J usage is TRBJ2-7, with a weak D call TRBD1 (6 bases). The CDR3 extends over 14 amino acids. Trimming took off 3 bases at V and 1 base at J, with 10 bases between the two ends. CDR1 and CDR2 from the germline V gene are MDHEN and SYDVKM. The CDR3 sequence: CASSFPGTSYEQYF. In DNA form, the CDR3 reads TGTGCCAGCAGTTTCCCGGGGACATCCTACGAGCAGTACTTC.

The chain couples TRBV2 to TRBJ1-1; 7 nucleotides match TRBD1. The germline CDR1 and CDR2 sequences are SNHLY and FYNNEI. V shed 7 bases and J 4 bases; nucleotides not matched to a gene: 9. The CDR3 is 14 amino acids. CDR3 DNA: TGTGCCAGCATACTACAGGGGCGCGGCACTGAAGCTTTCTTT. This gives the protein CASILQGRGTEAFF. The full variable domain, in which reference TRBV2 and TRBJ1-1 provide the parts outside the CDR3, is EPEVTQTPSHQVTQMGQEVILRCVPISNHLYFYWYRQILGQKVEFLVSFYNNEISEKSEIFDDQFSVERPDGSNFTLKIRSTKLEDSAMYFCASILQGRGTEAFFGQGTRLTVV.

V is TRBV24-1 and J is TRBJ1-5, with 8 bases that match TRBD1. Germline V gene sequence: CDR1 KGHDR, CDR2 SFDVKD. J was trimmed by 6 bases and V by 5 bases; bases with no gene match: 8. The CDR3 has 15 amino acids. As DNA, the CDR3 is TGTGCCACCAGTGGGGCAGGGGGCTTAAGTCAGCCCCAGCATTTT. This gives the protein CATSGAGGLSQPQHF.

This chain joins TRBV19 and TRBJ1-6, with 7 positions matching TRBD1. After removal of 2 bases from V and 7 bases from J, the junction contained 5 bases not matched to a gene. The CDR3 covers 15 residues. The germline gives CDR1 LNHDA, CDR2 SQIVND (reference sequence). CDR3 sequence: CASSILQTGNSPLHF. CDR3 in DNA: TGTGCCAGTAGTATACTTCAGACAGGGAATTCACCCCTCCACTTT.